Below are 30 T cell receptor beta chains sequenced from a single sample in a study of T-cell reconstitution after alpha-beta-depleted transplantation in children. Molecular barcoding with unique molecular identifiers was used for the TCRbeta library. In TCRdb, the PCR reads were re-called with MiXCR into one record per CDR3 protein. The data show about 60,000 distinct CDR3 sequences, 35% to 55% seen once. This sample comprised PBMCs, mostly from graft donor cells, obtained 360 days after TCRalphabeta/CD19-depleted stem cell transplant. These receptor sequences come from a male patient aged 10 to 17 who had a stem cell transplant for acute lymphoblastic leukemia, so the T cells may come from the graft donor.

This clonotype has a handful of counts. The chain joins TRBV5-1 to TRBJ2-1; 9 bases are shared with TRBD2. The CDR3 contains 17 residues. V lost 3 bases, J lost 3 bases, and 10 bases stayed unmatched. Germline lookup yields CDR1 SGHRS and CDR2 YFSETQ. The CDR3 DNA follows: TGCGCCAGCAGCTACCGCCCGGGACTAGCATACTACAATGAGCAGTTCTTC. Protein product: CASSYRPGLAYYNEQFF.

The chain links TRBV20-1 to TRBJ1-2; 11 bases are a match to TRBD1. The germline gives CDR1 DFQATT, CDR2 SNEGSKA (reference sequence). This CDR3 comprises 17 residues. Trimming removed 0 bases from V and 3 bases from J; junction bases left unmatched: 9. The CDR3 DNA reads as TGCAGTGCTAGAGAGCTACCCCGGGACAGGGGGTACTATGGCTACACCTTC. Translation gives CSARELPRDRGYYGYTF.

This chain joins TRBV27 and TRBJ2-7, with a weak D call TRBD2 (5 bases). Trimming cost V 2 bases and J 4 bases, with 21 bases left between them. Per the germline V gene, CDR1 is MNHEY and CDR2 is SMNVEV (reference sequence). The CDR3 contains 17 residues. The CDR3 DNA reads TGTGCCAGCAGTTTAAGGGCTAGCTTTCCCTCCCTTTACGAGCAGTACTTC. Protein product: CASSLRASFPSLYEQYF.

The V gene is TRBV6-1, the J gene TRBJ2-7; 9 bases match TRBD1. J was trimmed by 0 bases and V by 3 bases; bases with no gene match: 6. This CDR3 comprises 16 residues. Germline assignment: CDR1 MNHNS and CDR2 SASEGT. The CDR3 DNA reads TGTGCCAGCAGTGAGACCGGGACAGGGAACTCCTACGAGCAGTACTTC. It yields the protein CASSETGTGNSYEQYF.

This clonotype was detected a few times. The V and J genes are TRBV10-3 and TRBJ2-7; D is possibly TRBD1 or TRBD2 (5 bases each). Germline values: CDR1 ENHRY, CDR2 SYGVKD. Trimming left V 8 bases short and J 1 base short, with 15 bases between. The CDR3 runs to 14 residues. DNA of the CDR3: TGTGCCATCGGCAGGTCCGAGGGGTCCTACGAGCAGTACTTC. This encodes CAIGRSEGSYEQYF.

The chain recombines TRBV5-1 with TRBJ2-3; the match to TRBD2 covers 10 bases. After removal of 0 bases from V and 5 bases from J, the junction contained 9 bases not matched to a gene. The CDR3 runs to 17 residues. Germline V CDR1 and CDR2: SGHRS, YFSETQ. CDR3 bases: TGCGCCAGCAGCTTGGGCCCGCTAGCGGGAGACAAAGATACGCAGTATTTT. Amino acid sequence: CASSLGPLAGDKDTQYF.

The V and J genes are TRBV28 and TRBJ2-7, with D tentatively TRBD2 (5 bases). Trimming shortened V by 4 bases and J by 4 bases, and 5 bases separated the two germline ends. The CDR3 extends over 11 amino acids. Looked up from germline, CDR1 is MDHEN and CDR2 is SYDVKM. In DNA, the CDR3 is TGTGCCAGCAGTTGGGAGTACGAGCAGTACTTC. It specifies CASSWEYEQYF.

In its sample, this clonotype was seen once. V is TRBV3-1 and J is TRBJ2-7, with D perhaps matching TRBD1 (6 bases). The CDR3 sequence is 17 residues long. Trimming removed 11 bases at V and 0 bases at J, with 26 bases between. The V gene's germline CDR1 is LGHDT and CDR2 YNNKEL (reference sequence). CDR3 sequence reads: CASSQEGTLRSSYEQYF. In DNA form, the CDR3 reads TGTGCCTCCAGCCAAGAGGGGACATTGCGGAGCTCCTACGAGCAGTACTTC.

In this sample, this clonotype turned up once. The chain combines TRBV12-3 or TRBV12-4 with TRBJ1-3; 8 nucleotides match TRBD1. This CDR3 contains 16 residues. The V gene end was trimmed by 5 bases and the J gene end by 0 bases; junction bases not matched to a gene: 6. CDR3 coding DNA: TGTGCCAGCAGTCAACGGACAGGGAGCTCTGGAAACACCATATATTTT. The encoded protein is CASSQRTGSSGNTIYF.

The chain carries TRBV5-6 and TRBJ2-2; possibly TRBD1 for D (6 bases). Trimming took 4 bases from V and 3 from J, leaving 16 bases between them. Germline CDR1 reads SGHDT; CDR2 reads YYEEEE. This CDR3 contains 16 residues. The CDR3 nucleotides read TGTGCCAGCAGCCCTGGGGACACCCCACACACCGGGGAGCTGTTTTTT. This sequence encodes CASSPGDTPHTGELFF.

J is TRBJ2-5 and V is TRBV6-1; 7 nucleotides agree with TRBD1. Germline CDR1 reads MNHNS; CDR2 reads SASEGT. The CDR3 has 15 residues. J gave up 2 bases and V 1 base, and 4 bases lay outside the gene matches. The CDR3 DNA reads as TGTGCCAGCAGTGAAGGGACAGGATATCAAGAGACCCAGTACTTC. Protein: CASSEGTGYQETQYF.

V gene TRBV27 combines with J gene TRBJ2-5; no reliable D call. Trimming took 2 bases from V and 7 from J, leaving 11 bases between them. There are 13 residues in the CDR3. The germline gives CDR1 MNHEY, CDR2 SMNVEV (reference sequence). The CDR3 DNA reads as TGTGCCAGCAGTTTAATAGGAAAACCGACCCAGTACTTC. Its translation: CASSLIGKPTQYF.

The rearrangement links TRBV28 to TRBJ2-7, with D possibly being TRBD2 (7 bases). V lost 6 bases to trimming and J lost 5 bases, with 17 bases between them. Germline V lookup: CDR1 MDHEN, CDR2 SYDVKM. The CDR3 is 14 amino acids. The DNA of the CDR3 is TGTGCCAGCAGCCACCGAGGGGGGGCTCACGAGCAGTACTTC. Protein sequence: CASSHRGGAHEQYF.

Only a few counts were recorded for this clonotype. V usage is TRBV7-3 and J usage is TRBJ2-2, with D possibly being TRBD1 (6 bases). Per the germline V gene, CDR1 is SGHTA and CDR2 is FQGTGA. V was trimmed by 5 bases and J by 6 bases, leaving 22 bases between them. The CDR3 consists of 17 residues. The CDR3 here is CASSLPTGTRGAGELFF. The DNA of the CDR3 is TGTGCCAGCAGCCTCCCTACCGGGACAAGAGGCGCCGGGGAGCTGTTTTTT. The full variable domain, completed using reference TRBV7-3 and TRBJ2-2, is GAGVSQTPSNKVTEKGKYVELRCDPISGHTALYWYRQSLGQGPEFLIYFQGTGAADDSGLPNDRFFAVRPEGSVSTLKIQRTERGDSAVYLCASSLPTGTRGAGELFFGEGSRLTVL.

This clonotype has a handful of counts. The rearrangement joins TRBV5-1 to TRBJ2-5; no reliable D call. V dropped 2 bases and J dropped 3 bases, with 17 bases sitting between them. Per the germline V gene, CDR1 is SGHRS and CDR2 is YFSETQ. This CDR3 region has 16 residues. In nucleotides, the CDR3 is TGCGCCAGCAGCTTTCGCGAGATACATGACAAAGAGACCCAGTACTTC. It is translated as CASSFREIHDKETQYF. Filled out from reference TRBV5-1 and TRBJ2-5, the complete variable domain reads KAGVTQTPRYLIKTRGQQVTLSCSPISGHRSVSWYQQTPGQGLQFLFEYFSETQRNKGNFPGRFSGRQFSNSRSEMNVSTLELGDSALYLCASSFREIHDKETQYFGPGTRLLVL.

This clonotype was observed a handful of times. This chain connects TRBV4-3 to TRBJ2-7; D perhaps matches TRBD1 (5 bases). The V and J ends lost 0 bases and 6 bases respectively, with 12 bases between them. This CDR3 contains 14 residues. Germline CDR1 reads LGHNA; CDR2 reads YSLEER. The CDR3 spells CASSQDNPGFEQYF. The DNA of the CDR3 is TGCGCCAGCAGCCAAGACAATCCAGGGTTCGAGCAGTACTTC.

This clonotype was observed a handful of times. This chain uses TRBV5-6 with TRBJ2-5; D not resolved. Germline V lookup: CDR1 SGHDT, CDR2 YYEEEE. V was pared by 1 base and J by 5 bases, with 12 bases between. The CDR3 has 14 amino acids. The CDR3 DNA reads TGTGCCAGCAGCTTGTTTTTGGCTGTGGAGACCCAGTACTTC. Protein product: CASSLFLAVETQYF.

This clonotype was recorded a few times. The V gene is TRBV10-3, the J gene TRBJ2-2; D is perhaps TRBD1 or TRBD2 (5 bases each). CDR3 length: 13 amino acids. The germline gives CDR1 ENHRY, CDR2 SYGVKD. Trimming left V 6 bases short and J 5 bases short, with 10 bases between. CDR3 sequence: CAIRGRRTGELFF. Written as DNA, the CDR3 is TGTGCCATCAGGGGACGTAGGACCGGGGAGCTGTTTTTT.

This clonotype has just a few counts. The CDR3: CASSLDNQETQYF. DNA of the CDR3: TGTGCCAGCAGTTTAGACAACCAAGAGACCCAGTACTTC. This chain links TRBV28 with TRBJ2-5, with D unclear. The CDR3 has 13 residues. Looked up from germline, CDR1 is MDHEN and CDR2 is SYDVKM. The V and J ends lost 2 bases and 0 bases respectively, with 4 bases between them.

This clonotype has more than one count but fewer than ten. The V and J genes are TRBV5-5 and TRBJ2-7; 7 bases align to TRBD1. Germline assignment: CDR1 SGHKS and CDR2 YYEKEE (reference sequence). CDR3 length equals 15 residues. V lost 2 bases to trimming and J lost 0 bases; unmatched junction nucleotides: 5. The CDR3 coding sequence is TGTGCCAGCAGCTTACAGGGGCCGAGCTCCTACGAGCAGTACTTC. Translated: CASSLQGPSSYEQYF.

The CDR3: CASRDRGPTDTQYF. The CDR3 nucleotides read TGTGCCAGCCGGGACAGGGGTCCCACAGATACGCAGTATTTT. The gene calls are TRBV6-2 or TRBV6-3 and TRBJ2-3, with 10 positions matching TRBD1. The junction had 4 bases not matched to a gene; V was cut back by 8 bases and J by 2 bases. CDR1 and CDR2 (germline): MNHEY, SVGEGT. The CDR3 sequence is 14 residues long.

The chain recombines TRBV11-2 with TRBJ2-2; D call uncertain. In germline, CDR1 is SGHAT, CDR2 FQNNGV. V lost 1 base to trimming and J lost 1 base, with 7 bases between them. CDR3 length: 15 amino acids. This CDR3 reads CASSLVPENTGELFF. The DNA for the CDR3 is TGTGCCAGCAGCTTAGTCCCCGAGAACACCGGGGAGCTGTTTTTT.

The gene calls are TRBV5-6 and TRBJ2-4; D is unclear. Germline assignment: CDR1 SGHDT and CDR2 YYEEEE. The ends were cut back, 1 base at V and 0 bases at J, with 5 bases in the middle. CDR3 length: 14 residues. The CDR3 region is CASSLTVAKNIQYF. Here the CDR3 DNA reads TGTGCCAGCAGCTTGACGGTAGCCAAAAACATTCAGTACTTC. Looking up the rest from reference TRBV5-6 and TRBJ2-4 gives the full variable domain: DAGVTQSPTHLIKTRGQQVTLRCSPKSGHDTVSWYQQALGQGPQFIFQYYEEEERQRGNFPDRFSGHQFPNYSSELNVNALLLGDSALYLCASSLTVAKNIQYFGAGTRLSVL.

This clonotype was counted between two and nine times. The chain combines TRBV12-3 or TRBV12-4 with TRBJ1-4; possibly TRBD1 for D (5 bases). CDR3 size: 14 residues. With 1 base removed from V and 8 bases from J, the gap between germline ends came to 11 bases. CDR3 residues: CASSLGQGGEKLFF. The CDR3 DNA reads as TGTGCCAGCAGTTTAGGGCAGGGAGGCGAAAAACTGTTTTTT.

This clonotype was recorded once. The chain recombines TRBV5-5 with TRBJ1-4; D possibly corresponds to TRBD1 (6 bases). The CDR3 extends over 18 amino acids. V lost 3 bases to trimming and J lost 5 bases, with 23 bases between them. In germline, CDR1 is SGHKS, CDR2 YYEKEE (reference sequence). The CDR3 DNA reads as TGTGCCAGCAGCTACGGACAGCACCGAAATGTCATAAATGAAAAACTGTTTTTT. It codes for CASSYGQHRNVINEKLFF.

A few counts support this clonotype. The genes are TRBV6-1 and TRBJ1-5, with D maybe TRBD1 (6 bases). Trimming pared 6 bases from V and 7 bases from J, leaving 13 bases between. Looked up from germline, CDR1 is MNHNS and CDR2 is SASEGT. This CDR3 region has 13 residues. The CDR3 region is CASRWGGGQPQHF. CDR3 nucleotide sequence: TGTGCCAGCAGGTGGGGGGGCGGGCAGCCCCAGCATTTT.

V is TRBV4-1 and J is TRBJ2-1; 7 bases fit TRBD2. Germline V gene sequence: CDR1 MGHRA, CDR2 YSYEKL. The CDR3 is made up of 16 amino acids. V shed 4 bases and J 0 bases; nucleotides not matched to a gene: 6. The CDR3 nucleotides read TGCGCCAGCAGCCGGAAAATAGCGGGCTCCTACAATGAGCAGTTCTTC. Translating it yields CASSRKIAGSYNEQFF.

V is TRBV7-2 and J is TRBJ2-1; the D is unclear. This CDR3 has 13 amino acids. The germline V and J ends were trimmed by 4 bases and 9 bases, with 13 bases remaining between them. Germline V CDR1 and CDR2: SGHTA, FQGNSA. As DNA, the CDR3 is TGTGCCAGCAGCTCTCTGGGGATAAGTGAGCAGTTCTTC. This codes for CASSSLGISEQFF.

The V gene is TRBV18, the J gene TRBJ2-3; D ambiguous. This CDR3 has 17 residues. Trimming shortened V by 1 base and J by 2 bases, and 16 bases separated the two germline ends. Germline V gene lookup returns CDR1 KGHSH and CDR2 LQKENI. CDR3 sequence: CASSPLSVPLVTDTQYF. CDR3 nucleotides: TGTGCCAGCTCACCACTTTCTGTCCCCTTAGTCACAGATACGCAGTATTTT.

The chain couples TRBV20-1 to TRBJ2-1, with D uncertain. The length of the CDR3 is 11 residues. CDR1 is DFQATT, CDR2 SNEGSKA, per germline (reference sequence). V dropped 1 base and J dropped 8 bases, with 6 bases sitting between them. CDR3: CSARGIHEQFF. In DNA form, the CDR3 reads TGCAGTGCTAGAGGCATCCATGAGCAGTTCTTC.